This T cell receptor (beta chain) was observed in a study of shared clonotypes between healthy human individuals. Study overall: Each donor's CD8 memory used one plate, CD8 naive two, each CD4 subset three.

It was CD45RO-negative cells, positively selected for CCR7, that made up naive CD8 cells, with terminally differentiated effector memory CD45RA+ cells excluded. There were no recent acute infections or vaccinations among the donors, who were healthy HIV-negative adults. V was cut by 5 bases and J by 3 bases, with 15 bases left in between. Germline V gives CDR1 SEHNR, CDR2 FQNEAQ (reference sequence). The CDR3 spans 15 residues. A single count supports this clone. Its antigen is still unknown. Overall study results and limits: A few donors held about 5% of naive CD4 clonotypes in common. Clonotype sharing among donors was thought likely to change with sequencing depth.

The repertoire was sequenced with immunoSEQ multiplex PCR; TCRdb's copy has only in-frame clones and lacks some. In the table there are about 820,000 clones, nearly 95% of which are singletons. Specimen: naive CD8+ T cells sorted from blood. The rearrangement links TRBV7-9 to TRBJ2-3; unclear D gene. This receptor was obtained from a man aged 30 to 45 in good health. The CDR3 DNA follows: TGTGCCAGCAGCCTTGGAGCCCTCAGGACAGATACGCAGTATTTT. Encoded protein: CASSLGALRTDTQYF. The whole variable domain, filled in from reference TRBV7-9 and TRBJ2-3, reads DTGVSQNPRHKITKRGQNVTFRCDPISEHNRLYWYRQTLGQGPEFLTYFQNEAQLEKSRLLSDRFSAERPKGSFSTLEIQRTEQGDSAMYLCASSLGALRTDTQYFGPGTRLTVL.